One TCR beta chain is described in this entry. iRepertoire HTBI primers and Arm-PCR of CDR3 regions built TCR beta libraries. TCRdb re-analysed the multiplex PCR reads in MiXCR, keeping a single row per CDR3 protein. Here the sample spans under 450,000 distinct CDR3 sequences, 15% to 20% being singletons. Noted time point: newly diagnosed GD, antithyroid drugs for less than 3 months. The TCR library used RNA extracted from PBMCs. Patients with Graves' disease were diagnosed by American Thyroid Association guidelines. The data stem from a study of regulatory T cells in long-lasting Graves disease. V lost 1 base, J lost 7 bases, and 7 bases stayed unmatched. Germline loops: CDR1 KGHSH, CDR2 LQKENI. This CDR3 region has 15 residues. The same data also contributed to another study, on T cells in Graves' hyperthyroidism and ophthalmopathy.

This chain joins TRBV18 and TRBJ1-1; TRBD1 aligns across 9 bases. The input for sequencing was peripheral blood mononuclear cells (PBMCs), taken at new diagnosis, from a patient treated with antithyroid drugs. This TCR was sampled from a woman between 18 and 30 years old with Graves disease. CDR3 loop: CASSPQDRGRNEAFF. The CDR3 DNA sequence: TGTGCCAGCTCACCACAGGACAGGGGACGGAATGAAGCTTTCTTT.